A single sample gave rise to the 18 T cell receptor beta chains below, sequenced in a study of blood T cell repertoires in COVID-19. Using immunoSEQ multiplex PCR, the repertoire was profiled, and TCRdb retains in-frame clones only, with some absent. The repertoire holds about 220,000 clones, with around 83% as singletons. The specimen sequenced was peripheral blood. All receptors derive from a man aged 50 to 59 with active or convalescent COVID-19.

The chain recombines TRBV5-5 with TRBJ2-5, with TRBD1 matching over 9 bases. Germline V gene sequence: CDR1 SGHKS, CDR2 YYEKEE (reference sequence). This CDR3 spans 14 amino acids. V lost 6 bases and J lost 2; bases outside the gene matches: 5. The CDR3 loop reads CASNWGTGQETQYF. The CDR3 bases are TGTGCCAGCAACTGGGGGACAGGGCAAGAGACCCAGTACTTC.

V and J are TRBV7-2 and TRBJ2-1; tentative D call: TRBD1 (6 bases). V was shortened by 5 bases and J by 8 bases, with 19 bases between the two germline ends. Germline V gene data show CDR1 as SGHTA and CDR2 as FQGNSA. The CDR3 loop spans 15 amino acids. CDR3 DNA sequence: TGTGCCAGCAGCCCCATGTTGGGCTGGGGGCATGAGCAGTTCTTC. It specifies CASSPMLGWGHEQFF. Supplemented by reference TRBV7-2 and TRBJ2-1, the full variable domain reads GAGVSQSPSNKVTEKGKDVELRCDPISGHTALYWYRQSLGQGLEFLIYFQGNSAPDKSGLPSDRFSAERTGGSVSTLTIQRTQQEDSAVYLCASSPMLGWGHEQFFGPGTRLTVL.

The chain has TRBV1 and TRBJ2-1; TRBD2, the D gene given by the table, was not confirmed from the DNA. TRBV1 is listed as a pseudogene. The CDR3 has 18 residues. The CDR3 DNA follows: TGCACCAGCAGCCAAAGCAGGTTAGCGGGGAGCTCCTACAATGAGCAGTTCTTC. Protein: CTSSQSRLAGSSYNEQFF.

The table lists this clone with a count of one. CDR3 in DNA: TGCGCCAGCAGCCAAGAACCCTTCGGGGGGGTAGGTGCAGATACGCAGTATTTT. It specifies CASSQEPFGGVGADTQYF. The gene calls are TRBV4-3 and TRBJ2-3; 8 positions agree with TRBD2. Germline assignment: CDR1 LGHNA and CDR2 YSLEER. Germline trimming cut 0 bases from V and 4 bases from J; bases unmatched to any gene: 12. CDR3 length: 18 amino acids.

The V gene is TRBV20-1, the J gene TRBJ1-1; D is uncertain. This CDR3 contains 13 residues. The V end was cut by 3 bases, the J end by 2 bases, with 10 bases between. CDR1 and CDR2 from the germline V gene are DFQATT and SNEGSKA (reference sequence). DNA of the CDR3: TGCAGTGCTAGTGTGCCAGATAACACTGAAGCTTTCTTT. Its protein is CSASVPDNTEAFF.

The sample holds one count of this clone. The V and J genes are TRBV6-2 or TRBV6-3 and TRBJ2-1, with 7 positions matching TRBD1. The germline CDR1 and CDR2 sequences are MNHEY and SVGEGT. The CDR3 has 15 residues. V dropped 2 bases and J dropped 6; count of bases not matched to a gene: 7. The CDR3 region has the DNA TGTGCCAGCAGTTACACAGCGACAGGGATCAATGAGCAGTTCTTC. It translates to CASSYTATGINEQFF.

This chain links TRBV7-9 with TRBJ2-2; TRBD1 agrees at 8 bases. The V gene end was trimmed by 5 bases and the J gene end by 7 bases; junction bases not matched to a gene: 6. Germline CDR1 reads SEHNR; CDR2 reads FQNEAQ (reference sequence). This CDR3 has 14 residues. CDR3 sequence: CASSMTGASGELFF. The CDR3 DNA is TGTGCCAGCAGCATGACAGGGGCTAGCGGGGAGCTGTTTTTT.

This sequence joins TRBV5-6 and TRBJ1-2; possible D gene TRBD1, 6 bases. The CDR3 has 13 amino acids. Germline values: CDR1 SGHDT, CDR2 YYEEEE. The V gene lost 7 bases and the J gene lost 4 bases, with 14 bases spanning the gap. CDR3 residues: CASWSRDIYGYTF. The CDR3 coding sequence is TGTGCCAGCTGGTCCCGGGACATCTATGGCTACACCTTC.

The CDR3 nucleotides are TGTGCCAGCAGTTCAGCGGGGGACTATGGCTACACCTTC. Translating gives CASSSAGDYGYTF. V usage is TRBV6-5 and J usage is TRBJ1-2, with a possible D match to TRBD1 (5 bases). The CDR3 spans 13 residues. CDR1 is MNHEY and CDR2 is SVGAGI in the germline V gene. V shed 4 bases and J shed 3 bases, with 9 bases lying between them.

The chain uses TRBV2 and TRBJ2-5; unclear D gene. With 6 bases removed from V and 3 bases from J, the gap between germline ends came to 17 bases. The CDR3 has 15 residues. CDR1 and CDR2 (germline): SNHLY, FYNNEI. CDR3 nucleotide sequence: TGTGCCAGCAGGGGCTTGGGTACCACGGAAGAGACCCAGTACTTC. It specifies CASRGLGTTEETQYF.

This clone was seen just once. The V gene is TRBV7-9, the J gene TRBJ2-2; 10 nucleotides match TRBD2. The CDR3 spans 16 residues. In germline, CDR1 is SEHNR, CDR2 FQNEAQ (reference sequence). With V trimmed by 4 bases and J by 4 bases, 6 bases remained unmatched. CDR3 sequence: CASSSSGGVGTGELFF. The CDR3 nucleotides read TGTGCCAGCAGCTCGAGCGGGGGGGTTGGCACCGGGGAGCTGTTTTTT.

This clone was seen a handful of times. The V and J genes are TRBV20-1 and TRBJ1-5, with D possibly TRBD1 on 5 matching bases. This CDR3 is built from 12 residues. Looked up from germline, CDR1 is DFQATT and CDR2 is SNEGSKA (reference sequence). V was trimmed by 3 bases and J by 4 bases, leaving 7 bases between them. CDR3 residues: CSASKGNQPQHF. The CDR3 DNA reads TGCAGTGCTAGTAAGGGGAATCAGCCCCAGCATTTT.

The V call is TRBV10-3, the J call TRBJ2-7, with no clear D. The germline V gene has CDR1 ENHRY and CDR2 SYGVKD. This CDR3 region has 11 residues. The germline V and J ends were trimmed by 2 bases and 5 bases, with 4 bases remaining between them. The CDR3 spells CAISERDEQYF. The DNA for the CDR3 is TGTGCCATCAGTGAGCGGGACGAGCAGTACTTC.

The genes are TRBV28 and TRBJ2-3; no clear D gene. V shed 1 base and J shed 4 bases, with 12 bases lying between them. CDR1 and CDR2 (germline): MDHEN, SYDVKM. CDR3 length: 15 amino acids. CDR3 loop: CASSLLSPGADTQYF. Written as DNA, the CDR3 is TGTGCCAGCAGTTTATTAAGCCCGGGTGCAGATACGCAGTATTTT.

V and J are TRBV5-4 and TRBJ2-1; no reliable D call. The CDR3 runs 15 residues. The germline gives CDR1 SGHNT, CDR2 YYREEE (reference sequence). The V end was cut by 4 bases, the J end by 0 bases, with 11 bases between. The CDR3, as DNA: TGTGCCAGCAGCCTGGAACCACTCTCCTACAATGAGCAGTTCTTC. This sequence encodes CASSLEPLSYNEQFF.

J is TRBJ1-2 and V is TRBV27, with D perhaps matching TRBD1 (5 bases). V was trimmed by 4 bases and J by 7 bases, leaving 10 bases between them. The V gene's germline CDR1 is MNHEY and CDR2 SMNVEV (reference sequence). This CDR3 comprises 12 residues. CDR3 sequence: CASSSGGIGYTF. Written as DNA, the CDR3 is TGTGCCAGCAGTTCTGGGGGGATTGGCTACACCTTC.

This clone has a handful of counts. J is TRBJ1-1 and V is TRBV10-3, with 12 bases aligning to TRBD1. This CDR3 is 17 amino acids long. V dropped 5 bases and J dropped 3; count of bases not matched to a gene: 10. Germline CDR1 and CDR2: ENHRY and SYGVKD. The CDR3 nucleotides are TGTGCCATCAGTCAAGGGACAGGGGGCGATGCGGACACTGAAGCTTTCTTT. Residues: CAISQGTGGDADTEAFF.

V gene TRBV7-9 combines with J gene TRBJ2-5, with D perhaps TRBD2 (5 bases). The germline V and J ends were trimmed by 0 bases and 7 bases, with 15 bases remaining between them. The CDR3 has 15 residues. Germline V gene data show CDR1 as SEHNR and CDR2 as FQNEAQ (reference sequence). The CDR3 here is CASSLAGGGRGTQYF. The CDR3 DNA reads as TGTGCCAGCAGCTTAGCGGGCGGAGGACGAGGGACCCAGTACTTC.